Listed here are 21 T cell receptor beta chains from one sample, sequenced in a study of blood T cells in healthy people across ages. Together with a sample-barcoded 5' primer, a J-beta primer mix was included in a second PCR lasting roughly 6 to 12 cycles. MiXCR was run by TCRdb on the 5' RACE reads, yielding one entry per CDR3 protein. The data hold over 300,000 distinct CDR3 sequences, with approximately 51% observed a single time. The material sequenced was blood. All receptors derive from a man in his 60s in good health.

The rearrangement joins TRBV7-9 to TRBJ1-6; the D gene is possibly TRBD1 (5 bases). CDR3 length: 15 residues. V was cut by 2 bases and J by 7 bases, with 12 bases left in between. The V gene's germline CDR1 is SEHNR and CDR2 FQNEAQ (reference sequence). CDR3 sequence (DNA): TGTGCCAGCAGCTTAAGTGGGCAGGGAAATTCACCCCTCCACTTT. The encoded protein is CASSLSGQGNSPLHF. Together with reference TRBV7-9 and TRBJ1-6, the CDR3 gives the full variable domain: DTGVSQNPRHKITKRGQNVTFRCDPISEHNRLYWYRQTLGQGPEFLTYFQNEAQLEKSRLLSDRFSAERPKGSFSTLEIQRTEQGDSAMYLCASSLSGQGNSPLHFGNGTRLTVT.

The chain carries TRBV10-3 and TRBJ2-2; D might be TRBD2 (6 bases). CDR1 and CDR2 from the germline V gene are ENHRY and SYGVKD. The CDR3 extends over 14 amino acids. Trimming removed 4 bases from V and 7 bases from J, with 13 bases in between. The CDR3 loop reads CAISVMEGIGELFF. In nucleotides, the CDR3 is TGTGCCATCAGTGTCATGGAGGGGATCGGGGAGCTGTTTTTT.

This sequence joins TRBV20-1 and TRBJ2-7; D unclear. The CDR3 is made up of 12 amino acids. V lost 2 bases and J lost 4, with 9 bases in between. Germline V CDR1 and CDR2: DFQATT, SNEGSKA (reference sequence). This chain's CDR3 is CSARSALYEQYF. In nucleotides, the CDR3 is TGCAGTGCTAGATCGGCCTTATACGAGCAGTACTTC.

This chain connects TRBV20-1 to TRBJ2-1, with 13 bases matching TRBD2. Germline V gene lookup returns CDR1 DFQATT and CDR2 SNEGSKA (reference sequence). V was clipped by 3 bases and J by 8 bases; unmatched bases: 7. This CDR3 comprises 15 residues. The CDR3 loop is CSARSGTSGTDEQFF. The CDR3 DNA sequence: TGCAGTGCTAGGTCCGGGACTAGCGGGACTGATGAGCAGTTCTTC.

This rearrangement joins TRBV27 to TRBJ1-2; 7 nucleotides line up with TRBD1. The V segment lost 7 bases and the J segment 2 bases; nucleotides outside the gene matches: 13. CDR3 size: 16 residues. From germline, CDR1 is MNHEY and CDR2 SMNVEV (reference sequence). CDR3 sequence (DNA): TGTGCCAGCACCTATCGAGGGGGCAGTCCCAACTATGGCTACACCTTC. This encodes CASTYRGGSPNYGYTF.

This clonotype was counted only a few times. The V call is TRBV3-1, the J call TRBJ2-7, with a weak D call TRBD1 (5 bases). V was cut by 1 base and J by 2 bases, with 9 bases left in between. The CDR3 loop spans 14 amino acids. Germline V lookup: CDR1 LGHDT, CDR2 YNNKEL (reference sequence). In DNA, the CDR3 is TGTGCCAGCAGCCAAGGCAGGGTAGCCTACGAGCAGTACTTC. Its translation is CASSQGRVAYEQYF.

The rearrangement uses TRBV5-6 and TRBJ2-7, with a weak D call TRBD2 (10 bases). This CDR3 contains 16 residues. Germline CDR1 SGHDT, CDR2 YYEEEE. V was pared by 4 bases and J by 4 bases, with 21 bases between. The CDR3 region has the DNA TGTGCCAGCAGCCCGGGACAGGGACTAGCGCAATACGAGCAGTACTTC. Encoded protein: CASSPGQGLAQYEQYF.

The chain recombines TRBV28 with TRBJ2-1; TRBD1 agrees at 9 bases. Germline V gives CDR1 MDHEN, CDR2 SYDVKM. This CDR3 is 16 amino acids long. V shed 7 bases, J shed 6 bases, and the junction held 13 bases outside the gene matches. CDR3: CASTRQGVGGTNEQFF. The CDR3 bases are TGTGCCAGCACGAGACAGGGGGTAGGGGGTACCAATGAGCAGTTCTTC.

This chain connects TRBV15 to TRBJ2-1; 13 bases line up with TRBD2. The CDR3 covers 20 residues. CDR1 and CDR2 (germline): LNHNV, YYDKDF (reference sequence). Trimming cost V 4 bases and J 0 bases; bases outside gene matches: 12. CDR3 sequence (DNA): TGTGCCACCAGCACCTACACGACTAGCGGGGGGCCTTTCTCCTACAATGAGCAGTTCTTC. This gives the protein CATSTYTTSGGPFSYNEQFF.

This CDR3 is CASSNRGNTEAFF. The CDR3 DNA is TGTGCCAGCAGTAACAGGGGTAACACTGAAGCTTTCTTT. This rearrangement joins TRBV27 to TRBJ1-1; 7 bases agree with TRBD1. With 5 bases clipped from V and 2 bases from J, the junction kept 2 bases outside the gene matches. Germline assignment: CDR1 MNHEY and CDR2 SMNVEV (reference sequence). This CDR3 is built from 13 residues.

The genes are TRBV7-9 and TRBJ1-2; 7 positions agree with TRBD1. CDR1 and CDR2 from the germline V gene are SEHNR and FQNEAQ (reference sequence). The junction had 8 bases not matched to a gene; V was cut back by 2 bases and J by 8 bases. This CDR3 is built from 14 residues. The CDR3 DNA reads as TGTGCCAGCAGCTTAAGGGGGCAGGGTAGCGGCTACACCTTC. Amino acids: CASSLRGQGSGYTF. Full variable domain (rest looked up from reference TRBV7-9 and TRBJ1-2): DTGVSQNPRHKITKRGQNVTFRCDPISEHNRLYWYRQTLGQGPEFLTYFQNEAQLEKSRLLSDRFSAERPKGSFSTLEIQRTEQGDSAMYLCASSLRGQGSGYTFGSGTRLTVV.

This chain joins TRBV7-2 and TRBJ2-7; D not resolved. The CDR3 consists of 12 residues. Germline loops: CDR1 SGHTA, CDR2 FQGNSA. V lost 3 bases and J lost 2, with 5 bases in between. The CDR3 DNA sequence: TGTGCCAGCAGCTTGGATGCCTACGAGCAGTACTTC. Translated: CASSLDAYEQYF. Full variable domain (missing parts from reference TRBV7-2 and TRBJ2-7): GAGVSQSPSNKVTEKGKDVELRCDPISGHTALYWYRQSLGQGLEFLIYFQGNSAPDKSGLPSDRFSAERTGGSVSTLTIQRTQQEDSAVYLCASSLDAYEQYFGPGTRLTVT.

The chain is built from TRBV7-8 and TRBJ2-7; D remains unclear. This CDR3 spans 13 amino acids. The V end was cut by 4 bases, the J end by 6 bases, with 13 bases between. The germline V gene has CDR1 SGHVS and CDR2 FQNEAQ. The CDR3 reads CASSSPFASEQYF. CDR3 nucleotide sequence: TGTGCCAGCAGCTCCCCATTCGCGAGCGAGCAGTACTTC.

The CDR3, as DNA: TGTGCCAGCAGCCCCTACACTTTAGCGGGAACCTACAATGAGCAGTTCTTC. This codes for CASSPYTLAGTYNEQFF. The chain uses TRBV14 and TRBJ2-1; 8 nucleotides align to TRBD2. The CDR3 loop spans 17 amino acids. V was pared by 4 bases and J by 2 bases, with 10 bases of the junction left unmatched. Germline CDR1 SGHDN, CDR2 FVKESK.

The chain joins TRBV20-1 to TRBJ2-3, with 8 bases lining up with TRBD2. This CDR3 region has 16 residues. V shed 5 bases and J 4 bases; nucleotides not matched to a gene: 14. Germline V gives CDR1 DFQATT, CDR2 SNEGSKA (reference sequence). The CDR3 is CSALDPSGRRADTQYF. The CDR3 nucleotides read TGCAGTGCTCTCGACCCCAGCGGGAGAAGGGCAGATACGCAGTATTTT.

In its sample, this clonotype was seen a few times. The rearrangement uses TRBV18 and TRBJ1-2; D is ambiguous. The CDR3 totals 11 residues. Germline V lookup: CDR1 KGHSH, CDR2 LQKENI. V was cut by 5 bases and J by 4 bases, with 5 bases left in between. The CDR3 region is CASSTVYGYTF. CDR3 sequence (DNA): TGTGCCAGCTCAACTGTCTATGGCTACACCTTC.

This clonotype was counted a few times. CDR3 protein: CASTLSGVGGEQFF. Here the CDR3 DNA reads TGTGCCAGCACCCTTTCAGGAGTGGGGGGTGAGCAGTTCTTC. The chain combines TRBV7-9 with TRBJ2-1; TRBD2 is a possible D gene (6 bases). The CDR3 contains 14 residues. Deletions cut 7 bases from V and 9 bases from J, with 19 bases between. Germline CDR1 and CDR2: SEHNR and FQNEAQ (reference sequence). The variable domain in full, completed from reference TRBV7-9 and TRBJ2-1, reads DTGVSQNPRHKITKRGQNVTFRCDPISEHNRLYWYRQTLGQGPEFLTYFQNEAQLEKSRLLSDRFSAERPKGSFSTLEIQRTEQGDSAMYLCASTLSGVGGEQFFGPGTRLTVL.

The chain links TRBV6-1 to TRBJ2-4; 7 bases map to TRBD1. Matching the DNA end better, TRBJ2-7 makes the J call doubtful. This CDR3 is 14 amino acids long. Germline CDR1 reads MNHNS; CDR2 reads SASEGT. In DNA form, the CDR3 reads TGTGCCAGCAGCCCCGGGACAGATACCTACGAGCAGTACTTC. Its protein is CASSPGTDTYEQYF.

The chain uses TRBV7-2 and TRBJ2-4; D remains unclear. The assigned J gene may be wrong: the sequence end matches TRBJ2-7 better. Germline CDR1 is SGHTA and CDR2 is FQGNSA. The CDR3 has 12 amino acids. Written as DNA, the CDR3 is TGTGCCAGCAGCCACCAGCCCTACGAGCAGTACTTC. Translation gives CASSHQPYEQYF.

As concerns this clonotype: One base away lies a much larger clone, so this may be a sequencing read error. The CDR3 DNA reads TGCGCCAGCAGCTCGAGTAGCGGGGGGGCAGGGGGAGACTACGAGCAGTACTTC. Translating gives CASSSSSGGAGGDYEQYF. The V and J genes are TRBV5-1 and TRBJ2-7; 11 bases fit TRBD2. Germline CDR1 and CDR2: SGHRS and YFSETQ. The V gene end was trimmed by 3 bases and the J gene end by 3 bases; junction bases not matched to a gene: 14. The CDR3 covers 18 residues.

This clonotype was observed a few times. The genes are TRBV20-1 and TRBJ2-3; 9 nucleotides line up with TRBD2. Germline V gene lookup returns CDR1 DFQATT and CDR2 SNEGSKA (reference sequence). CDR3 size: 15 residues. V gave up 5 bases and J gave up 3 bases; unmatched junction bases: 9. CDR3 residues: CSAVPTSGYTDTQYF. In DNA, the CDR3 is TGCAGTGCTGTCCCGACTAGCGGATATACAGATACGCAGTATTTT.